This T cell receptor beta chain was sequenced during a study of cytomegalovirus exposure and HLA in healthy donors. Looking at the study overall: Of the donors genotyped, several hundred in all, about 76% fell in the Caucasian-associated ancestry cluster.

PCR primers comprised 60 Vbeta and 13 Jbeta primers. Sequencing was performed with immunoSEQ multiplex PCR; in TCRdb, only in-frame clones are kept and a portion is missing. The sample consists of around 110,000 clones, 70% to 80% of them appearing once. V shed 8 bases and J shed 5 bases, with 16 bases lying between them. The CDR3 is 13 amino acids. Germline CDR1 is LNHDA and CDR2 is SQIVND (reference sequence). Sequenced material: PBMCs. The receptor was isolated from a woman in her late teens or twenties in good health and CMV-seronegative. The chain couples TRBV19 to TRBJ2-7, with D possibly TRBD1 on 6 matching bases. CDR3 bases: TGTGCCAGTTCTTTCGGGACAACGAACGAGCAGTACTTC. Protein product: CASSFGTTNEQYF.